The clone carrying this T cell receptor beta chain has just a few counts. Its antigen is as yet unknown. Sorted populations all exceeded 95% purity. This sample was included in a study of beta chain features in type 1 diabetes. Every bit of the isolated RNA underwent reverse transcription, so sequencing read expressed TCRB transcripts. Some 3.8 million reads, on average, came from each naive, central memory and regulatory T cell sample. Sequenced by immunoSEQ multiplex PCR; TCRdb stores in-frame clones only, minus some. Of 200,000 to 300,000 clones in the sample, roughly 21% were seen once. Study observations and caveats: At VDJ recombination sites, type 1 diabetes patients had fewer insertions and more deleted nucleotides. In comparison with healthy donors, patients had naive, central memory and Treg TCRB repertoires that appeared more similar. For Type 1 diabetes patients, all four CD4+ subsets carried TCRB CDR3s that were moderately but significantly shorter.

Trimming left V 5 bases short and J 8 bases short, with 15 bases between. This CDR3 is built from 13 residues. Germline assignment: CDR1 SQVTM and CDR2 ANQGSEA. The origin of this receptor is a middle-aged woman with type 1 diabetes. This chain uses TRBV29-1 with TRBJ1-4; no clear D. The source material was naive CD4+ T cells from blood. The DNA for the CDR3 is TGCAGCGTTTCCGCACAGATAAAGGAAAAACTGTTTTTT. Its translation is CSVSAQIKEKLFF.